The next 17 T cell receptor beta chains were all read from a single sample in a study of blood T cell repertoires in COVID-19. TCRdb keeps only in-frame clones here, not all; method: immunoSEQ multiplex PCR. The sample has 300,000 to 350,000 clones, roughly 88% seen once; the top ten hold roughly 1.7%. Source material: peripheral blood. The receptors were sampled from a woman between 25 and 40 years old with COVID-19, enrolled during active disease.

The gene calls are TRBV7-2 and TRBJ2-3; D possibly corresponds to TRBD2 (6 bases). The V end was cut by 6 bases, the J end by 0 bases, with 19 bases between. The CDR3 length is 17 residues. CDR1 SGHTA and CDR2 FQGNSA come from the germline V gene. The CDR3 loop reads CASRRRGYPSSTDTQYF. CDR3 nucleotides: TGTGCCAGCAGGCGGCGGGGTTATCCCTCTAGCACAGATACGCAGTATTTT. The full variable domain, rest sourced from reference TRBV7-2 and TRBJ2-3, is GAGVSQSPSNKVTEKGKDVELRCDPISGHTALYWYRQSLGQGLEFLIYFQGNSAPDKSGLPSDRFSAERTGGSVSTLTIQRTQQEDSAVYLCASRRRGYPSSTDTQYFGPGTRLTVL.

CDR3 region: CASGPILNTEAFF. CDR3 nucleotides: TGTGCCAGCGGGCCGATACTGAACACTGAAGCTTTCTTT. V and J are TRBV11-2 and TRBJ1-1; the D is unclear. The germline gives CDR1 SGHAT, CDR2 FQNNGV. V gave up 8 bases and J gave up 0 bases, with 10 bases separating them. The CDR3 is made up of 13 amino acids. Filled out from reference TRBV11-2 and TRBJ1-1, the complete variable domain reads EAGVAQSPRYKIIEKRQSVAFWCNPISGHATLYWYQQILGQGPKLLIQFQNNGVVDDSQLPKDRFSAERLKGVDSTLKIQPAKLEDSAVYLCASGPILNTEAFFGQGTRLTVV.

The chain recombines TRBV2 with TRBJ1-2; D ambiguous. The CDR3 is 11 residues long. Germline-derived CDR1 and CDR2 are SNHLY and FYNNEI. Between the trimmed V and J ends, which lost 8 bases and 4 bases, there was a span of 8 bases. CDR3 loop: CASRGAYGYTF. CDR3 in DNA: TGTGCCAGCCGGGGTGCCTATGGCTACACCTTC.

The chain combines TRBV7-9 with TRBJ1-2; TRBD1 matches 7 bases. CDR1 is SEHNR and CDR2 is FQNEAQ in the germline V gene (reference sequence). V shed 5 bases, J shed 3 bases, and the junction held 3 bases outside the gene matches. The CDR3 runs to 13 residues. The CDR3 region is CASSPGTDYGYTF. The CDR3, as DNA: TGTGCCAGCAGCCCCGGGACAGACTATGGCTACACCTTC.

In DNA, the CDR3 is TGCAGCGTTGAAGGCGTTAACTATGGCTACACCTTC. Translated: CSVEGVNYGYTF. V is TRBV29-1 and J is TRBJ1-2; D remains ambiguous. The CDR3 sequence is 12 residues long. Trimming took 1 base from V and 1 from J, leaving 4 bases between them. Germline V gives CDR1 SQVTM, CDR2 ANQGSEA.

The V gene is TRBV7-9, the J gene TRBJ2-7, with a weak D call TRBD2 (5 bases). The CDR3 runs 14 residues. V was cut by 2 bases and J by 6 bases, with 14 bases left in between. Germline V CDR1 and CDR2: SEHNR, FQNEAQ (reference sequence). The CDR3, as DNA: TGTGCCAGCAGCTTAACCGGGGTCTCGTTCGAGCAGTACTTC. It specifies CASSLTGVSFEQYF.

The chain links TRBV7-8 to TRBJ1-3; 7 bases are shared with TRBD1. This CDR3 region has 15 residues. CDR1 is SGHVS, CDR2 FQNEAQ, per germline. V trimming: 5 bases; J trimming: 2 bases; junction bases outside the gene matches: 6. The CDR3 sequence is CASSTDRRAGNTIYF. The CDR3 nucleotides are TGTGCCAGCAGCACGGACAGGAGAGCTGGAAACACCATATATTTT.

This clone was counted only a few times. This chain uses TRBV2 with TRBJ1-1, with D perhaps TRBD1 (5 bases). This CDR3 region has 14 residues. The germline V gene has CDR1 SNHLY and CDR2 FYNNEI. The germline V and J ends were trimmed by 4 bases and 11 bases, with 20 bases remaining between them. The chain's CDR3 is CASSGQGQGGGAFF. The CDR3, as DNA: TGTGCCAGCAGTGGGCAGGGTCAGGGTGGAGGGGCTTTCTTT.

V gene TRBV5-5 combines with J gene TRBJ1-5; the D is unclear. The V gene lost 0 bases and the J gene lost 0 bases, with 7 bases spanning the gap. The CDR3 is 15 residues long. CDR1 and CDR2 from the germline V gene are SGHKS and YYEKEE (reference sequence). CDR3 amino acids: CASSLGPYSNQPQHF. Written as DNA, the CDR3 is TGTGCCAGCAGCTTGGGCCCCTATAGCAATCAGCCCCAGCATTTT.

V is TRBV2 and J is TRBJ2-3; D call uncertain. The V end lost 0 bases, the J end lost 5 bases, and 15 bases lay between the germline ends. CDR1 is SNHLY and CDR2 is FYNNEI in the germline V gene. The CDR3 is 16 amino acids. The CDR3 sequence: CASSEALTRRIDTQYF. The CDR3 coding sequence is TGTGCCAGCAGTGAAGCGCTCACCCGGAGAATAGATACGCAGTATTTT.

V and J are TRBV13 and TRBJ1-1; 7 nucleotides line up with TRBD1. J gave up 5 bases and V 8 bases, and 11 bases lay outside the gene matches. There are 14 residues in the CDR3. Looked up from germline, CDR1 is PRHDT and CDR2 is FYEKMQ (reference sequence). DNA of the CDR3: TGTGCCAGCCACGTCAGGGGGAGGCGAACTGAAGCTTTCTTT. Its translation: CASHVRGRRTEAFF.

The rearrangement uses TRBV11-3 and TRBJ2-3; 7 bases line up with TRBD1. This CDR3 region has 14 residues. V dropped 3 bases and J dropped 5; count of bases not matched to a gene: 5. Germline V gene data show CDR1 as SGHNT and CDR2 as YENEEA. The CDR3 here is CASSFRQGQDTQYF. CDR3 sequence (DNA): TGTGCCAGCAGCTTCCGACAGGGCCAAGATACGCAGTATTTT.

The V call is TRBV3-1 (or the pseudogene TRBV3-2), the J call TRBJ2-5; TRBD2 agrees at 10 bases. The CDR3 contains 16 residues. CDR1 LGHDT and CDR2 YNNKEL come from the germline V gene (reference sequence). V lost 3 bases and J lost 5; bases outside the gene matches: 9. CDR3 in DNA: TGTGCCAGCAGCCAGAGAGGACTAGCGGCTCGGGAGACCCAGTACTTC. Translation gives CASSQRGLAARETQYF.

This clone was found once. The chain couples TRBV2 to TRBJ2-1, with a weak D call TRBD2 (5 bases). Trimming left V 8 bases short and J 7 bases short, with 18 bases between. This CDR3 has 14 residues. Germline values: CDR1 SNHLY, CDR2 FYNNEI. The CDR3 region is CASRGPLGMNEQFF. The CDR3 DNA is TGTGCCAGCCGAGGACCCCTCGGGATGAATGAGCAGTTCTTC.

The V and J genes are TRBV7-9 and TRBJ2-3, with 7 bases identical to TRBD1. After removal of 4 bases from V and 8 bases from J, the junction contained 3 bases not matched to a gene. The CDR3 spans 12 residues. Germline CDR1 SEHNR, CDR2 FQNEAQ (reference sequence). The CDR3 DNA sequence: TGTGCCAGCAGCTCCCCAGGGGGTACGCAGTATTTT. Its translation is CASSSPGGTQYF.

Written as DNA, the CDR3 is TGTGCCAGCAGTTACCTCTCCTCTTCTAACACCATATATTTT. It specifies CASSYLSSSNTIYF. V gene TRBV6-6 combines with J gene TRBJ1-3, with D hard to call. Trimming cost V 2 bases and J 7 bases, with 12 bases left between them. CDR3 length: 14 amino acids. Germline loops: CDR1 MNHNY, CDR2 SVGAGI (reference sequence).

The rearrangement links TRBV18 to TRBJ1-1; D is perhaps TRBD1 (5 bases). The germline V gene encodes CDR1 KGHSH and CDR2 LQKENI. Trimming pared 3 bases from V and 8 bases from J, leaving 10 bases between. CDR3 length: 12 amino acids. The chain's CDR3 is CASSPRAGEAFF. The CDR3 DNA reads as TGTGCCAGCTCACCTCGGGCAGGGGAAGCTTTCTTT. The full variable domain, rest sourced from reference TRBV18 and TRBJ1-1, is NAGVMQNPRHLVRRRGQEARLRCSPMKGHSHVYWYRQLPEEGLKFMVYLQKENIIDESGMPKERFSAEFPKEGPSILRIQQVVRGDSAAYFCASSPRAGEAFFGQGTRLTVV.